This TCR beta chain was identified in a study of blood T cell repertoires in COVID-19. The overall study: Nucleic acid was either cDNA or gDNA, and it came from T cells, B-cell-depleted T cells, or PBMCs.

Cohorts were assigned according to the clinical history that participants reported. The ends were cut back, 4 bases at V and 1 base at J, with 8 bases in the middle. The CDR3 contains 13 residues. The germline V gene encodes CDR1 SGHDT and CDR2 YYEEEE. The table came from immunoSEQ multiplex PCR; TCRdb's copy has only in-frame clones and leaves some out. The sample includes about 230,000 clones, roughly 90% of them seen just once. Sequencing used PBMCs or T cells enriched from blood (not recorded which). The source of this sequence is a woman aged 30 to 39 with acute COVID-19. The chain uses TRBV5-6 and TRBJ2-5; D might be TRBD1 (6 bases). The CDR3 protein is CASSRDTQETQYF. The CDR3 DNA reads TGTGCCAGCAGCCGGGACACCCAAGAGACCCAGTACTTC.